This T cell receptor beta chain is from a study of T cells expressing NK-cell markers. Study overall: It was from sorted CD3+CD56+NKG2C+, CD3+CD56+NKG2C- and CD3+CD56-NKG2C+ T cells that TCR beta repertoires came.

In the case of this clonotype: Its antigen is unidentified.

The study, taken as a whole, reports: The HCMV specificity of the expanded NKG2C+ T cell clones stayed unresolved. These clonotypes, the leaders elsewhere, also led the CD3+CD56-NKG2C+ fraction in four donors.

TCRdb reanalyzed the 5' RACE reads and collapses them to one entry per CDR3 protein, without DNA. This listing includes 150,000 or so distinct CDR3 sequences. Germline-derived CDR1 and CDR2 are SGHDT and YYEEEE. This CDR3 is 15 amino acids long. What was sequenced was blood T cells: a sorted CD56 or NKG2C T cell subset, CD4+ or CD8+ T cells, or bulk PBMC T cells (not recorded which). The V and J genes are TRBV5-6 and TRBJ2-4. This clonotype was obtained from a woman aged 45-60 years in good health. The CDR3 reads CASSLAHRAKNIQYF.